This T cell receptor beta chain was recovered during a study of cytomegalovirus exposure and HLA in healthy donors. PCR amplification relied on 60 Vbeta primers (plus 13 Jbeta primers). TCRdb's copy holds only in-frame clones and misses some; the assay was immunoSEQ multiplex PCR. In the table there are 150,000 to 200,000 clones, about three quarters of which are singletons. The V gene's germline CDR1 is SGHAT and CDR2 FQNNGV. The CDR3 covers 14 residues. The clonotype originates from a female donor in good health and CMV-seronegative. Sequenced input: PBMCs. V gene TRBV11-2 combines with J gene TRBJ2-5; a possible D gene is TRBD2 (5 bases). The J call may be incorrect, as the DNA end agrees better with TRBJ2-7. CDR3 residues: CASSEERAPNEQYF. The CDR3 nucleotides are TGTGCCAGCAGCGAAGAGAGGGCCCCCAACGAGCAGTACTTC.